Sequencing of this T cell receptor (beta chain) was carried out in a study of blood T cells in healthy people across ages. Staff drew around 10 milliliters of peripheral blood from each donor. Samples each yielded at least 5 micrograms of total RNA. The CDR3 runs to 15 residues. From germline, CDR1 is SGHTS and CDR2 YDEGEE. V was cut by 7 bases and J by 0 bases, with 15 bases left in between. Combining a sample-barcoded 5' primer with a J-beta primer mix, a second PCR ran for 7 to 11 cycles. Samples each returned at least 2.5 million CDR3-containing paired-end reads. A single record per CDR3 protein comes from TCRdb applying MiXCR to the 5' RACE reads. This table holds 2 million or so distinct CDR3 sequences, roughly 52% found once.

V is TRBV5-8 and J is TRBJ2-3; D might be TRBD1 or TRBD2, each matching 6 bases. The sequence was obtained from a woman in her thirties or forties in good health. The sequencing sample was made of blood. Here the CDR3 DNA reads TGTGCCAGCGACCTACGGGGGCGGAGCACAGATACGCAGTATTTT. This gives the protein CASDLRGRSTDTQYF.